A few counts support the clone carrying this T cell receptor (beta chain). What it recognizes is unknown. These data come from a study of T cell responses to AZD1222 COVID-19 vaccine. Overall study findings and caveats: Repertoires were sampled only after the peak T cell response.

Sequenced by immunoSEQ multiplex PCR; TCRdb stores in-frame clones only, minus some. The sample records more than 110,000 clones, around 93% being singletons. The sequenced sample was peripheral blood, obtained on day 0 of AZD1222 vaccination. The TCR was taken from an adult in good health.

CDR3 DNA: TGTGCCAGCAGTGAAGAAGGGAACTATGGCTACACCTTC. Residues: CASSEEGNYGYTF. The chain employs TRBV2 and TRBJ1-2, with no clear D. The CDR3 sequence is 13 residues long. CDR1 SNHLY and CDR2 FYNNEI come from the germline V gene. Trimming cost V 1 base and J 2 bases, with 5 bases left between them.